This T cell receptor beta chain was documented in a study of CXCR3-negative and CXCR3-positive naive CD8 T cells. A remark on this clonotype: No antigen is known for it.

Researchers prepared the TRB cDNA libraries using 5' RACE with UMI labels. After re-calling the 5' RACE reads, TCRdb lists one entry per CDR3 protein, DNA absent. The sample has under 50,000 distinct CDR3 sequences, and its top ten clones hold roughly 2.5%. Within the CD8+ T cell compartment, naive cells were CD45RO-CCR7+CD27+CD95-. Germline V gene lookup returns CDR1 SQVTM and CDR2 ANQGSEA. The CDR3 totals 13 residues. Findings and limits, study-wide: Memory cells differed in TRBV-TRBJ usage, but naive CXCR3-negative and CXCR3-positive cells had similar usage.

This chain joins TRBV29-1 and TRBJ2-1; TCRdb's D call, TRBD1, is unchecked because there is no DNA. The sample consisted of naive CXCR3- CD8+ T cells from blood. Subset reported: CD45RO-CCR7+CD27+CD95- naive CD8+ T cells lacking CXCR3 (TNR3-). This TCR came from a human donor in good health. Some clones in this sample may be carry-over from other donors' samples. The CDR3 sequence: CSVGFGGNNEQFF.